This is a list of T cell receptor beta chains from one sample in a study of T cell repertoires in cytomegalovirus infection. TCRdb processed the reads anew with MiXCR; each CDR3 protein has one entry. This table holds approximately 500,000 distinct CDR3 sequences, more than 15% found once. Sample: CD8+ T cells from PBMCs. These receptors came from a human donor in good health (CMV status not recorded). Some clones in this sample may be carry-over from other donors' samples. The CDR3 runs from the conserved cysteine through the conserved F or W. The D gene is left open where the match is weak. The size of a clone is reported for some rows only, either as once, few or many, or as a class for expanded clones.

j_gene	d_gene	abundance	v_gene	CDR3aa	CDR3nt
TRBJ2-6	-	-	TRBV5-1	CASMGGSGANVLTF	TGCGCCAGCATGGGGGGCTCTGGGGCCAACGTCCTGACTTTC
TRBJ2-7	-	few	TRBV14	CASSQGSSRVHEQYF	TGTGCCAGCAGCCAAGGTAGTAGCAGGGTCCACGAGCAGTACTTC
TRBJ2-1	TRBD2	-	TRBV3-1	CASSQVGAGGPNEQFF	TGTGCCAGCAGCCAAGTAGGAGCGGGAGGGCCCAATGAGCAGTTCTTC
TRBJ2-7	TRBD2	many	TRBV10-3	CAIRTSREDEQYF	TGTGCCATCAGGACTAGCCGGGAGGACGAGCAGTACTTC
TRBJ1-3	-	few	TRBV9	CASSGGPSRVSGNTIYF	TGTGCCAGCAGCGGAGGACCCTCCAGGGTATCCGGAAACACCATATATTTT
TRBJ2-7	TRBD1	few	TRBV30	CAWSLAGGSDEQYF	TGTGCCTGGAGTCTGGCAGGGGGCTCGGACGAGCAGTACTTC
TRBJ1-4	-	few	TRBV3-1	CASSQDQPATDEKLFF	TGTGCCAGCAGCCAAGATCAGCCCGCCACGGATGAAAAACTGTTTTTT
TRBJ2-7	-	many	TRBV11-2	CASSSPNVASEQYF	TGTGCCAGCAGCTCCCCTAATGTGGCCTCCGAGCAGTACTTC
TRBJ1-2	-	many	TRBV10-3	CAISEPTAAYGYTF	TGTGCCATCAGTGAGCCCACTGCGGCCTATGGCTACACCTTC
TRBJ2-7	-	many	TRBV27	CASSSHTSGYEQYF	TGTGCCAGCAGTTCCCACACCAGTGGCTACGAGCAGTACTTC
TRBJ2-3	TRBD1	many	TRBV5-4	CASSLDRGHTDTQYF	TGTGCCAGCAGCTTGGACAGGGGGCACACAGATACGCAGTATTTT
TRBJ1-4	-	many	TRBV7-9	CASSPEGFNEKLFF	TGTGCCAGCAGTCCTGAGGGGTTTAATGAAAAACTGTTTTTT
TRBJ2-5	TRBD1	-	TRBV2	CASRFRDRVKETQYF	TGTGCCAGCAGGTTCCGGGACAGGGTGAAGGAGACCCAGTACTTC
TRBJ2-1	TRBD2	many	TRBV6-5	CASSYSGLAAYNEQFF	TGTGCCAGCAGTTACTCGGGACTAGCGGCCTACAATGAGCAGTTCTTC
TRBJ2-3	-	many	TRBV7-3	CASSLEELGASTDTQYF	TGTGCCAGCAGCTTAGAGGAACTCGGGGCCAGCACAGATACGCAGTATTTT
TRBJ1-3	TRBD1	few	TRBV7-9	CASSTRQGRAENTIYF	TGTGCCAGCAGCACGAGACAGGGGAGGGCCGAAAACACCATATATTTT
TRBJ1-4	-	few	TRBV9	CASSVTAATNEKLFF	TGTGCCAGCAGCGTCACGGCAGCAACTAATGAAAAACTGTTTTTT
TRBJ2-3	-	many	TRBV2	CASSGPGTLGADTQYF	TGTGCCAGCAGCGGACCCGGGACACTGGGGGCAGATACGCAGTATTTT
TRBJ1-2	-	-	TRBV7-9	CASSLAAGKNYGYTF	TGTGCCAGCAGCTTAGCGGCAGGGAAAAACTATGGCTACACCTTC
TRBJ2-3	TRBD2	-	TRBV29-1	CSVGLAGGTTSTDMQYF	TGCAGCGTTGGTCTAGCGGGGGGTACCACTAGCACAGATATGCAGTATTTT
TRBJ1-1	TRBD1	many	TRBV6-1	CASSSGTGPGRVDTEAFF	TGTGCCAGCAGTTCCGGGACAGGGCCTGGGCGGGTGGACACTGAAGCTTTCTTT
TRBJ1-2	-	-	TRBV29-1	CSVEERSYGYTF	TGCAGCGTTGAGGAGAGGTCGTATGGCTACACCTTC
TRBJ1-5	-	many	TRBV7-6	CASSPSGRYSNQPQHF	TGTGCCAGCAGCCCATCGGGACGATATAGCAATCAGCCCCAGCATTTT
TRBJ2-7	TRBD2	-	TRBV19	CASTPGLADDPDEQYF	TGTGCCAGTACCCCGGGACTAGCGGACGACCCCGACGAGCAGTACTTC
TRBJ2-1	TRBD2	many	TRBV12-3/TRBV12-4	CASIPGLAGGPSYNEQFF	TGTGCCAGCATCCCGGGACTAGCGGGAGGGCCTTCCTACAATGAGCAGTTCTTC
TRBJ1-1	-	few	TRBV4-1	CASSQGDILRVAFF	TGCGCCAGCAGCCAAGGGGACATACTTCGGGTAGCTTTCTTT
TRBJ2-1	-	many	TRBV11-2	CASSLDREQFF	TGTGCCAGCAGCTTAGATCGGGAACAGTTCTTC
TRBJ1-1	-	-	TRBV4-1	CASSQLDRNTEAFF	TGTGCCAGCAGCCAGCTCGACAGGAACACTGAAGCTTTCTTT
TRBJ2-1	TRBD1	-	TRBV4-2	CASSLDRGVYNEQFF	TGTGCCAGCAGCCTGGACAGGGGGGTCTACAATGAGCAGTTCTTC
TRBJ1-1	-	few	TRBV10-3	CAISETGISNTEAFF	TGTGCCATCAGCGAAACAGGTATATCGAACACTGAAGCTTTCTTT
TRBJ1-2	-	-	TRBV28	CASSPQQGPNYGYTF	TGTGCCAGCAGTCCCCAACAGGGTCCAAACTATGGCTACACCTTC